This T cell receptor beta chain was identified during a study of T cell responses to AZD1222 COVID-19 vaccine (dated by TCRdb to the early 2020s). Some background on the complete study: AZD1222 recipients given second doses at about 4 weeks or at about 12 weeks were pooled, since spike-specific TCR depth and breadth were not found to differ between the two schedules. Trial participants were enrolled by age into subgroups of 18-55, 56-69 and 70-plus years, and roughly 150, 30 and 60 TCR-sequenced participants, respectively, were included in these subgroups. A total of over 230 trial participants underwent TCR sequencing, of whom about 210 had received two doses of AZD1222 and 26 had received two doses of the MenACWY control vaccine. Results the study describes overall, beyond this receptor: The 56-69-year group was small, and its depth increase did not reach significance, likely because of low power. The vaccine-associated CD4 TCRs covered the entire spike protein, and the dominant responses fell in regions 160-218 and 743-854. Conclusions about previously exposed vaccinees are limited, since just five or six AZD1222 recipients were seropositive for SARS-CoV-2 at baseline. Epitopes outside the regions mutated in the B.1.351 and B.1.1.7 variants were reportedly recognized by nearly half of the unique spike-specific TCRs. Participants were mostly white British, with more females than males. The authors suggested clonal diversity may have been underestimated. Because no samples from the day 14 peak response were available, repertoires could be characterized only after the peak T cell response. After two AZD1222 doses, spike-specific TCR breadth and depth were significantly higher than at day 0 and than in MenACWY recipients.

The time point label on this specimen signifies: baseline before first vaccination. The vaccinee samples were drawn from two UK trials, COV001 and COV002, one of which was a single-blind randomized controlled phase 2/3 trial testing AZD1222 (ChAdOx1 nCoV-19) in healthy adults. For TCRbeta chain sequencing, PBMC samples from trial participants were taken at day 0 and at day 28 after the second dose. The CDR3 regions of human TCRbeta chains were analyzed by immunosequencing. In the original analysis: Repertoire TCRs were checked for matches against a reference library of SARS-CoV-2-specific TCRs that had been generated using the MIRA antigen-specificity platform. Breadth was defined as the fraction of unique TCRs that were SARS-CoV-2-associated. Depth was defined as the fraction of total T cells that were SARS-CoV-2-associated. Using the MIRA data, each spike-specific TCR was assigned both to the spike region to which the TCR was reactive and to a CD4 or CD8 class. Log10-transformed breadth and depth values were compared by one-way ANOVA with Sidak's multiple comparisons tests. Here the immuneACCESS table is served through TCRdb, limited to in-frame sequences with V and J called. Missing clones are a known gap in these copies; in checked studies unresolved V genes cover under half, and the rest lacks a known reason. The D gene and trimming were derived from the DNA, and the V and J assignments and clone size from that table. The sample contains roughly 100,000 clones, about 90% of them found a single time. The ten largest clones represent around 20% of the sample.

Worth noting for this clone: The antigen this receptor binds is unknown. Per-nucleotide qualities are absent, and no much larger clonotype sits a single base away.

CDR1 and CDR2 are read off the germline V gene as MNHNS and SASEGT. Inclusive of the bounding cysteine and phenylalanine, the CDR3 is 15 residues long. The read is trimmed to its CDR3 DNA, 45 bases read in frame from base 1. The trim is 3 bases for V and 2 bases for J, with a gap of 14 bases between the germline ends. The chain is encoded by TRBV6-1 joined to TRBJ2-7; the D element might be TRBD1 or TRBD2, as each aligns at 6 bases. This sequence originates from an adult in good health. Here the sequenced sample was peripheral blood, taken on day 0 of AZD1222 vaccination. The bases are TGTGCCAGCAGTGACGGGGGCGGGATCGCCTACGAGCAGTACTTC. This translates into CASSDGGGIAYEQYF.